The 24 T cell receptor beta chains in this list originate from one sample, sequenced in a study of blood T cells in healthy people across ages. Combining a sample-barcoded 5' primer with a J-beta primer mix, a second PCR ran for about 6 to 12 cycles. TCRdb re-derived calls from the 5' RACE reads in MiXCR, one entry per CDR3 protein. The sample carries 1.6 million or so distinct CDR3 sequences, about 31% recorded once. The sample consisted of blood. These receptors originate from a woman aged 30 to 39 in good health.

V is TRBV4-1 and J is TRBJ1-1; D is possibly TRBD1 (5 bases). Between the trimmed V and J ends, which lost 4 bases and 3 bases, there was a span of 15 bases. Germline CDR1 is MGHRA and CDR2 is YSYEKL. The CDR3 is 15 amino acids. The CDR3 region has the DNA TGCGCCAGCAGCCGTGTATGGGGGGGGGACACTGAAGCTTTCTTT. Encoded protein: CASSRVWGGDTEAFF.

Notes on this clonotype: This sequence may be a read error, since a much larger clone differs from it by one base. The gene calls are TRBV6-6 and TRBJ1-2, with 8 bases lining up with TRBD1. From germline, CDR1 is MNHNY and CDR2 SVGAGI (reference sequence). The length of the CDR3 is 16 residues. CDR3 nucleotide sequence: TGTGCCAACAGTTCGAGGACAGGGCAGGCGGCCTATGGCTACACCTTC. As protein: CANSSRTGQAAYGYTF.

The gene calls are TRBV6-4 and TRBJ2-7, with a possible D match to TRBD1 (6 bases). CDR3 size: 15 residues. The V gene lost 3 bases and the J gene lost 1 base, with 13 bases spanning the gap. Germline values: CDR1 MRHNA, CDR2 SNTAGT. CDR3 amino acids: CASSENPGQSYEQYF. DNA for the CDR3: TGTGCCAGCAGTGAGAACCCGGGACAATCCTACGAGCAGTACTTC.

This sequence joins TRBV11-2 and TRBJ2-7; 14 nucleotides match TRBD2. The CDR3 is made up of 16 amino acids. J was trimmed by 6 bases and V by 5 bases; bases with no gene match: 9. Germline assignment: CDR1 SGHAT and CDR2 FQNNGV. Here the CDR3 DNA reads TGTGCCAGCAGCGCCGTCCCGACTAGCGGGAGGGGCGAGCAGTACTTC. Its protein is CASSAVPTSGRGEQYF. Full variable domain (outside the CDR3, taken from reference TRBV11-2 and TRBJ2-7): EAGVAQSPRYKIIEKRQSVAFWCNPISGHATLYWYQQILGQGPKLLIQFQNNGVVDDSQLPKDRFSAERLKGVDSTLKIQPAKLEDSAVYLCASSAVPTSGRGEQYFGPGTRLTVT.

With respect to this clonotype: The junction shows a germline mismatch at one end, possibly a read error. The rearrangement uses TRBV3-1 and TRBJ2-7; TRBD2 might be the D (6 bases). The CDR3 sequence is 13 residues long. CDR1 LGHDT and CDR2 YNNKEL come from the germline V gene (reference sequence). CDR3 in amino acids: CASGQRASYEQYF. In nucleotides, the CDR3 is TGTGCCAGCGGCCAGCGGGCCTCCTACGAGCAGTACTTC.

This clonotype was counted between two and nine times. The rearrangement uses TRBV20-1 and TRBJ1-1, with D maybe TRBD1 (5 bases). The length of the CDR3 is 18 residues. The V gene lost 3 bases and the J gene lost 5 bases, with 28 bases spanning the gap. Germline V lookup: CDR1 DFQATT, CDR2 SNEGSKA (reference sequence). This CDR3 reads CSARRGWAITSVVTEAFF. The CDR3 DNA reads TGCAGTGCTAGGAGGGGTTGGGCAATTACTAGCGTCGTGACTGAAGCTTTCTTT.

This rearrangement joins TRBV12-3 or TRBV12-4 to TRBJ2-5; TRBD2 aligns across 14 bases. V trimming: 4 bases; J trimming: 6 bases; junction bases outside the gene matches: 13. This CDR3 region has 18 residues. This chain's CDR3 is CASSSRGLAGAKEKTQYF. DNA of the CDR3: TGTGCCAGCAGTTCGAGGGGACTAGCGGGAGCTAAGGAAAAGACCCAGTACTTC.

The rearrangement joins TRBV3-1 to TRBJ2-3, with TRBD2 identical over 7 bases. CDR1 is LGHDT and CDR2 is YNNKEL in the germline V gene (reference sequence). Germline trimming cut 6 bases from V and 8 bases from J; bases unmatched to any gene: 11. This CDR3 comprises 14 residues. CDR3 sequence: CASRSSWGGGTQYF. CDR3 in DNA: TGTGCCAGCAGAAGCAGCTGGGGGGGTGGTACGCAGTATTTT.

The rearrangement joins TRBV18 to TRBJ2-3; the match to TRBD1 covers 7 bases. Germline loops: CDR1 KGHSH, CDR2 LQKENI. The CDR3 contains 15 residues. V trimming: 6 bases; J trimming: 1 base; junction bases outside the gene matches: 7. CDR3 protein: CASSPWDRGTDTQYF. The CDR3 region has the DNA TGTGCCAGCTCCCCTTGGGACAGAGGCACAGATACGCAGTATTTT.

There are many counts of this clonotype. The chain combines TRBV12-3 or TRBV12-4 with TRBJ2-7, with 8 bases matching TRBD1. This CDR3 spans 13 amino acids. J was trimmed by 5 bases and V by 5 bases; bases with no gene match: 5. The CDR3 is CASSPDRVHEQYF. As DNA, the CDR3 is TGTGCCAGCAGTCCGGACAGGGTTCACGAGCAGTACTTC.

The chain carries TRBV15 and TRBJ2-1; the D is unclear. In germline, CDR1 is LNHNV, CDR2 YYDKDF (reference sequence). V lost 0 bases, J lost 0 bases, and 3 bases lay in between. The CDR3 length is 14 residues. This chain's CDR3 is CATSRDNSYNEQFF. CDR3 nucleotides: TGTGCCACCAGCAGAGACAACTCCTACAATGAGCAGTTCTTC.

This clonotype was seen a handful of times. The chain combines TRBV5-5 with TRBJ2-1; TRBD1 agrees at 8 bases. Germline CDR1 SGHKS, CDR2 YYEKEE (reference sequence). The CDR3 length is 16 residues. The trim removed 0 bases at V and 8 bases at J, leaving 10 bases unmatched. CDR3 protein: CASSLVRDRSIDEQFF. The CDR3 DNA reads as TGTGCCAGCAGCTTGGTCCGGGACAGGTCGATCGATGAGCAGTTCTTC.

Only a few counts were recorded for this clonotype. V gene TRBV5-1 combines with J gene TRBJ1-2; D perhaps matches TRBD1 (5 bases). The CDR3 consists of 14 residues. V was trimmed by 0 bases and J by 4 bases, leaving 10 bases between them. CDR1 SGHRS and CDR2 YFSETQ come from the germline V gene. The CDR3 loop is CASSLEGESYGYTF. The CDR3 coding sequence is TGCGCCAGCAGCTTGGAAGGGGAGAGCTATGGCTACACCTTC.

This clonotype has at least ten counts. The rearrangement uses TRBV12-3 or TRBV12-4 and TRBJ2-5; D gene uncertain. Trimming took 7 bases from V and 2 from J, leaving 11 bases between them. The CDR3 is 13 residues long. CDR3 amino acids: CASTTLEQETQYF. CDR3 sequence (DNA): TGTGCCAGCACTACGCTGGAACAAGAGACCCAGTACTTC.

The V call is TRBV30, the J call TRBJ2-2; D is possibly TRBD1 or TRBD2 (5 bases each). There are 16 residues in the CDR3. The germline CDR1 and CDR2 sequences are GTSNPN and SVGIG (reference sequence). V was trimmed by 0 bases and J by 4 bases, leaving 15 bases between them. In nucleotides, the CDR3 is TGTGCCTGGAGTGTATGGGGGAGTCAAGGCACCGGGGAGCTGTTTTTT. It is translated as CAWSVWGSQGTGELFF. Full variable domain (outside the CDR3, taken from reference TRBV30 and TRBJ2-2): SQTIHQWPATLVQPVGSPLSLECTVEGTSNPNLYWYRQAAGRGLQLLFYSVGIGQISSEVPQNLSASRPQDRQFILSSKKLLLSDSGFYLCAWSVWGSQGTGELFFGEGSRLTVL.

CDR3 DNA: TGCAGCGTTCCGATAGGGGCTAGCTACGAGCAGTACTTC. This translates into CSVPIGASYEQYF. The genes are TRBV29-1 and TRBJ2-7; D is possibly TRBD1 (5 bases). CDR1 is SQVTM, CDR2 ANQGSEA, per germline. This CDR3 is 13 amino acids long. Trimming took 5 bases from V and 3 from J, leaving 14 bases between them.

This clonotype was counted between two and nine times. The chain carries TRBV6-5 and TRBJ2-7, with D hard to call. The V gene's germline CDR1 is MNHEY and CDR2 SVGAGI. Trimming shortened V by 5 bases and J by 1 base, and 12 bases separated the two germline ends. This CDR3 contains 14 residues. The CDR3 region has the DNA TGTGCCAGCAGTCGCAAAAGTCATTCCTACGAGCAGTACTTC. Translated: CASSRKSHSYEQYF.

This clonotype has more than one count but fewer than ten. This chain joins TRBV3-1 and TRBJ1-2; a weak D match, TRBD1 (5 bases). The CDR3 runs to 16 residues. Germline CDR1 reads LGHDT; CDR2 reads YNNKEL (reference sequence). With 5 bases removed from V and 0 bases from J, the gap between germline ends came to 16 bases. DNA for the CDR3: TGTGCCAGCAGCAGACAGACGGTGACTTCTAACTATGGCTACACCTTC. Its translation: CASSRQTVTSNYGYTF.

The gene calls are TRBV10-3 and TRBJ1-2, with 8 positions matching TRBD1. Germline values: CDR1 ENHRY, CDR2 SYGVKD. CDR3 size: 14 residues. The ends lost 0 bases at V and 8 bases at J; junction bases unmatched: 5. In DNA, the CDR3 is TGTGCCATCAGTGAGTCCCGACAGGGGAGCGGCTACACCTTC. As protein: CAISESRQGSGYTF.

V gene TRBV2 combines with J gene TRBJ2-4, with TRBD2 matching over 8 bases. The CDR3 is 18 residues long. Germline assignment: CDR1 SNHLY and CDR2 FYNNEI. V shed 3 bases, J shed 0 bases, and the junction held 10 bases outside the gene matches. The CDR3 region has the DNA TGTGCCAGCAGTGACCCCTATAGCGGGGCGCTAGCCAAAAACATTCAGTACTTC. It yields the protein CASSDPYSGALAKNIQYF.

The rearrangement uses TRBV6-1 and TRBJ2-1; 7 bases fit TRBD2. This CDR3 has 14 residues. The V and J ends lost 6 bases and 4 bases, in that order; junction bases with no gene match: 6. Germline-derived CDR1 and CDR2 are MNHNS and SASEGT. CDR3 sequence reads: CASRGGKGYNEQFF. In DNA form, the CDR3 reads TGTGCCAGCAGGGGGGGGAAGGGTTACAATGAGCAGTTCTTC.

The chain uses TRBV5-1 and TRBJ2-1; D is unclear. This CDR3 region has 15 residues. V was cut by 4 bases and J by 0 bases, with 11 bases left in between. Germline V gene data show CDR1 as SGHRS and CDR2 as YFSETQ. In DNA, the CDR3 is TGCGCCAGCAGCAAGGACGGGTACTCCTACAATGAGCAGTTCTTC. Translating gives CASSKDGYSYNEQFF.

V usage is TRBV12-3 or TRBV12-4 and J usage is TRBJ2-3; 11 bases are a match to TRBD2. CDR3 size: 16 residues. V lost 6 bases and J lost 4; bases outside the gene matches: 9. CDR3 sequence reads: CASRDLAGGNPDTQYF. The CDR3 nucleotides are TGTGCCAGCAGGGACCTAGCGGGAGGTAACCCAGATACGCAGTATTTT.

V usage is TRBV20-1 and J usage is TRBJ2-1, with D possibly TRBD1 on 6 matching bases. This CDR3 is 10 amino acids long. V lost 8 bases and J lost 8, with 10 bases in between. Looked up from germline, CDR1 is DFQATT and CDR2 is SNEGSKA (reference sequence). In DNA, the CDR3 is TGCAGTCAGGGGATCGATGAGCAGTTCTTC. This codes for CSQGIDEQFF.